This T cell receptor beta chain came from a study of post-analysis software for immune sequencing data. The V gene's germline CDR1 is DFQATT and CDR2 SNEGSKA (reference sequence). This CDR3 spans 15 amino acids. V dropped 0 bases and J dropped 8 bases, with 14 bases sitting between them. Regarding this clonotype: Antigen unknown.

The library was made from cDNA and included unique molecular identifiers. With 1 to 10 million T cells as the source, roughly 500,000 cDNA molecules resulted. MiXCR, run by TCRdb on the PCR reads, gives a single entry per CDR3 protein. The data contain 450,000 to 650,000 distinct CDR3 sequences, about 40% of them singletons. Whole-study findings and limits: About five TRBV segments occurring more often in patients than controls included TRBV5-6, TRBV5-1 and TRBV20-1. Normalized Chao1 diversity in multiple sclerosis patients fell significantly below that of controls. F measure clustering grouped samples strongly by preparation batch.

The sequencing sample was made of blood. The chain combines TRBV20-1 with TRBJ1-6; D is ambiguous. The sequence was collected from a girl aged 5 to 17 with multiple sclerosis. CDR3 in amino acids: CSARDPGFRDSPLHF. The CDR3, as DNA: TGCAGTGCTAGAGATCCGGGTTTTCGGGATTCACCCCTCCACTTT.